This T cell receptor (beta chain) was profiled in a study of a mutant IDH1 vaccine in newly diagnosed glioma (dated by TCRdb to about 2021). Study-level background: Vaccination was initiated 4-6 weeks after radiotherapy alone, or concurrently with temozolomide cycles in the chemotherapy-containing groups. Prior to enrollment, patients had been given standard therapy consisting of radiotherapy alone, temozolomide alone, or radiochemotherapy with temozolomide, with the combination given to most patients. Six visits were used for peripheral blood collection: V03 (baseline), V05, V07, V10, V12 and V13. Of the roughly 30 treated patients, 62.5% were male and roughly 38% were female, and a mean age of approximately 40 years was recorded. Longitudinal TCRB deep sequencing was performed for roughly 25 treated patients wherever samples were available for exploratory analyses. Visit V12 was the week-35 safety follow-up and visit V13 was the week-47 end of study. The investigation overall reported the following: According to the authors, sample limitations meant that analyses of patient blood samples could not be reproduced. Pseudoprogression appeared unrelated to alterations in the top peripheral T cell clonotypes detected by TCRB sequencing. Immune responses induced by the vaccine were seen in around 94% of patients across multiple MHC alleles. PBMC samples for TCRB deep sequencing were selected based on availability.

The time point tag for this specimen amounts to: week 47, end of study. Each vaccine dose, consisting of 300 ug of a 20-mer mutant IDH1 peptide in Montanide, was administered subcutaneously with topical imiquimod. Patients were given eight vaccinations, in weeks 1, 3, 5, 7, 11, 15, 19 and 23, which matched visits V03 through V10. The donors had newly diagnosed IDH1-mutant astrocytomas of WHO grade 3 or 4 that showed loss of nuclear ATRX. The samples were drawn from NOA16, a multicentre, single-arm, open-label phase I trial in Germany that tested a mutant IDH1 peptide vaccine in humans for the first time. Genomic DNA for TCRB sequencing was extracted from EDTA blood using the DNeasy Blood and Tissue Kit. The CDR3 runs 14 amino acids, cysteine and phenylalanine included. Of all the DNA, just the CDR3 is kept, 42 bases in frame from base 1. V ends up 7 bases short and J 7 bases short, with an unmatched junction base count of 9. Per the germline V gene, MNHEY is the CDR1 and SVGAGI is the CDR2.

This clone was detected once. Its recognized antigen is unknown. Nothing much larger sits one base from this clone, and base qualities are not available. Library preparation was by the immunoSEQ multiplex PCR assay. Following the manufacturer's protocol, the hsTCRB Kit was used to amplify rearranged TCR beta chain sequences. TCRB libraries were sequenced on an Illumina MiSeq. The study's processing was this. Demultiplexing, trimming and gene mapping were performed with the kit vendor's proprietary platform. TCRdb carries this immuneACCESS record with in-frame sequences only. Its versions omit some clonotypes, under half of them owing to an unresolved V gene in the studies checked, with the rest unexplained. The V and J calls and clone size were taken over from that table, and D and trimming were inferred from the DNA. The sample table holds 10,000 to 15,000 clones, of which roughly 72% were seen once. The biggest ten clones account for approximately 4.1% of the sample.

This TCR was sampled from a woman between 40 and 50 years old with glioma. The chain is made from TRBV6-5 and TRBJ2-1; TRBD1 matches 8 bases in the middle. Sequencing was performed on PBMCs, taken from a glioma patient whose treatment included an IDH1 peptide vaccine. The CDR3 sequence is CASKPGTGFNEQFF. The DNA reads TGTGCCAGCAAGCCCGGGACAGGTTTTAATGAGCAGTTCTTC.